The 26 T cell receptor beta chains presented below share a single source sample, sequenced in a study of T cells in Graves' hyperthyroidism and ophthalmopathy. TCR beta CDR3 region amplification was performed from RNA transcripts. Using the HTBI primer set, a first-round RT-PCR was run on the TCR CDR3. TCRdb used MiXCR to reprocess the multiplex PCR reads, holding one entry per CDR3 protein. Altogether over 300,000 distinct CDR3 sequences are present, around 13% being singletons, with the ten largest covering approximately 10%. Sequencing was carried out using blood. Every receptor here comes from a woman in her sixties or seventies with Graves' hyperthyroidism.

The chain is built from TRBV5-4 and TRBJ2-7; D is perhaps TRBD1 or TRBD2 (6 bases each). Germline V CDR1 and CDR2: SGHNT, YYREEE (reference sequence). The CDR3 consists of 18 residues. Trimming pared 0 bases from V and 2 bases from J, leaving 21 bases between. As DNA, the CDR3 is TGTGCCAGCAGCTTGGCCCGGGGGCTTGGTCGAGCCACCTACGAGCAGTACTTC. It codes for CASSLARGLGRATYEQYF. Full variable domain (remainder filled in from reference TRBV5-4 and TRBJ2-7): ETGVTQSPTHLIKTRGQQVTLRCSSQSGHNTVSWYQQALGQGPQFIFQYYREEENGRGNFPPRFSGLQFPNYSSELNVNALELDDSALYLCASSLARGLGRATYEQYFGPGTRLTVT.

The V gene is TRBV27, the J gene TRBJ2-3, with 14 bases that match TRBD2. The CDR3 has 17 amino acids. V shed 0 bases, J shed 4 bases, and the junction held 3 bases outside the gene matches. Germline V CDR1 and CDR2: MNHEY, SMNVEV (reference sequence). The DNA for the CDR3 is TGTGCCAGCAGTTTATCAGGGACTAGCGGGAGATCAGATACGCAGTATTTT. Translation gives CASSLSGTSGRSDTQYF.

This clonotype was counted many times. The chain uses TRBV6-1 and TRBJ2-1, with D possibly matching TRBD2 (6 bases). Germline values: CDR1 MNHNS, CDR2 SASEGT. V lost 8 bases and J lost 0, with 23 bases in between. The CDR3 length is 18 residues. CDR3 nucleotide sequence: TGTGCCAGCCAGTATTTTTTGTCGGCCGGGAGCTCCTACAATGAGCAGTTCTTC. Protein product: CASQYFLSAGSSYNEQFF.

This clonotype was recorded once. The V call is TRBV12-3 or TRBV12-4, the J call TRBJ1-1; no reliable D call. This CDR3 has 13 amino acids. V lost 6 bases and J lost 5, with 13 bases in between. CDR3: CASSRAIKTEAFF. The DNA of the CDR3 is TGTGCCAGCAGCCGGGCAATAAAGACTGAAGCTTTCTTT.

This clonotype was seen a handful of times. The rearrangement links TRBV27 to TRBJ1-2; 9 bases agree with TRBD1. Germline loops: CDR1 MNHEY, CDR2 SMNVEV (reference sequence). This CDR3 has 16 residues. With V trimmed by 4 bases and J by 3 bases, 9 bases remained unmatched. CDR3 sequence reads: CASSWGPGQGHYGYTF. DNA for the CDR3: TGTGCCAGCAGTTGGGGTCCGGGACAGGGCCACTATGGCTACACCTTC.

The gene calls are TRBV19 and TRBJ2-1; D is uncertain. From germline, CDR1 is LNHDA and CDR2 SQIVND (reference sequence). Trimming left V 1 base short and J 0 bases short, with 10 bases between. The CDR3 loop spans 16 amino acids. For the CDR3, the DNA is TGTGCCAGTAGTATAGTGGGCGTGAGCTCCTACAATGAGCAGTTCTTC. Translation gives CASSIVGVSSYNEQFF.

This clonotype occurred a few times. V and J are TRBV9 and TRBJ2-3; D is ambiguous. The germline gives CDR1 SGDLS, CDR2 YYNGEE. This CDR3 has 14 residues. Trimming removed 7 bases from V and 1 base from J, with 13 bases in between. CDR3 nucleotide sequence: TGTGCCAGCGGGGTTGGGGTCGGCACAGATACGCAGTATTTT. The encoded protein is CASGVGVGTDTQYF.

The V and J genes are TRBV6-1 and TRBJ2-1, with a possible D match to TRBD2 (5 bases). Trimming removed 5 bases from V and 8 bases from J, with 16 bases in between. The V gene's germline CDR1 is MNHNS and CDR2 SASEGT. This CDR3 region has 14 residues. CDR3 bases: TGTGCCAGCAGTAGCTCCTCTAGCAAGGATGAGCAGTTCTTC. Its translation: CASSSSSSKDEQFF.

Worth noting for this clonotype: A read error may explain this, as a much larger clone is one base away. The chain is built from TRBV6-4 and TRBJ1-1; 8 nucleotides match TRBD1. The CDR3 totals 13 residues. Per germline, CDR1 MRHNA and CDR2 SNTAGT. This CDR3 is CTSRGQVNTEAFF. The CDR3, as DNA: TGTACCAGCAGGGGACAGGTTAACACTGAAGCTTTCTTT.

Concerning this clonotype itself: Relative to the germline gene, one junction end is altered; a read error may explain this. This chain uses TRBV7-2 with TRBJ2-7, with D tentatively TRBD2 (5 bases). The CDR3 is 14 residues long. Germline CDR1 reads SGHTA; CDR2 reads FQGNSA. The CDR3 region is CASSLGLLSHEQYF. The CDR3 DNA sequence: TGTGCCAGCAGCCTCGGACTCCTCTCCCACGAGCAGTACTTC.

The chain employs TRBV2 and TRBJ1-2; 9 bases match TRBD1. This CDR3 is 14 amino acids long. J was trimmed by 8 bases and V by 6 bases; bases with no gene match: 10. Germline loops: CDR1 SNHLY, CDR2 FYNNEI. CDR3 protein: CASRRGQGTKGYTF. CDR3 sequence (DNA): TGTGCCAGCAGGCGGGGACAGGGAACGAAGGGCTACACCTTC.

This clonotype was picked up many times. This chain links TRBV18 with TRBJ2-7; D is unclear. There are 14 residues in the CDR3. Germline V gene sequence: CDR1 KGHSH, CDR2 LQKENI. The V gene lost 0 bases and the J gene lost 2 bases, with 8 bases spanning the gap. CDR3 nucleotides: TGTGCCAGCTCACCACCCGCGAGAACCTACGAGCAGTACTTC. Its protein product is CASSPPARTYEQYF.

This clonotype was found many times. The CDR3 is CASSLDQPGTSGRTSYEQYF. CDR3 bases: TGTGCCAGCAGCTTAGACCAGCCAGGGACTAGCGGGAGGACCTCCTACGAGCAGTACTTC. This chain uses TRBV7-2 with TRBJ2-7; 15 nucleotides agree with TRBD2. Germline values: CDR1 SGHTA, CDR2 FQGNSA. Losses at the gene ends were 1 base for V and 0 bases for J; bases not matched to a gene: 10. The CDR3 has 20 residues.

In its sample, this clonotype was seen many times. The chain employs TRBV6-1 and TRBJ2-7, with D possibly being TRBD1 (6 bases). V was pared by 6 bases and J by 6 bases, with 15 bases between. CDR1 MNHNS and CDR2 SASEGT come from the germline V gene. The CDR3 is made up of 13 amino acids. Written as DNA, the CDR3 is TGTGCCAGCAGGCCCACAGGGTTTGGCGAGCAGTACTTC. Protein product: CASRPTGFGEQYF.

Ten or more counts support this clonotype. This CDR3 reads CASSHVGSVTYNEQFF. The CDR3 nucleotides read TGTGCCAGCAGCCACGTGGGCTCTGTGACCTACAATGAGCAGTTCTTC. The chain links TRBV11-1 to TRBJ2-1; D gene ambiguous. Trimming stripped 5 bases from V and 2 bases from J, with 16 bases between. Germline V gene sequence: CDR1 SGHAT, CDR2 FQDESV (reference sequence). The CDR3 extends over 16 amino acids.

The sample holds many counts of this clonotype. The CDR3 bases are TGCGCCAGCAGCTGGCCAGGGGGGGGTAATGAAAAACTGTTTTTT. This codes for CASSWPGGGNEKLFF. This chain uses TRBV5-1 with TRBJ1-4, with TRBD1 matching 7 bases. Germline trimming cut 3 bases from V and 4 bases from J; bases unmatched to any gene: 6. Per germline, CDR1 SGHRS and CDR2 YFSETQ. The CDR3 is made up of 15 amino acids.

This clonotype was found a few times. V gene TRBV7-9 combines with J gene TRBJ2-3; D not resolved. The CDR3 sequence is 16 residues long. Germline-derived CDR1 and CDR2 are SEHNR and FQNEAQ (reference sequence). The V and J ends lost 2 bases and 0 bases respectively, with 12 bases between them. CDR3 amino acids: CASSLYGQASTDTQYF. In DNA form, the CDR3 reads TGTGCCAGCAGCTTATATGGGCAGGCTAGCACAGATACGCAGTATTTT.

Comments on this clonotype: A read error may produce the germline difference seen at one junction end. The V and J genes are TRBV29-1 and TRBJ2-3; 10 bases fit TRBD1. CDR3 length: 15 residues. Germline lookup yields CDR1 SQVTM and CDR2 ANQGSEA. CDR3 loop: CGVVLGQGQADTQYF. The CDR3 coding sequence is TGCGGCGTTGTTTTGGGACAGGGGCAGGCAGATACGCAGTATTTT.

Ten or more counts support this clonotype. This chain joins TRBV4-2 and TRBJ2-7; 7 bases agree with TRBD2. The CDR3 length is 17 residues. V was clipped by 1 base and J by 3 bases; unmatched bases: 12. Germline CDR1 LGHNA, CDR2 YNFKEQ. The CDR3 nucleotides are TGTGCCAGCAGCCAAGGGGCGAGCGGGAACGGTTTCTACGAGCAGTACTTC. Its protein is CASSQGASGNGFYEQYF.

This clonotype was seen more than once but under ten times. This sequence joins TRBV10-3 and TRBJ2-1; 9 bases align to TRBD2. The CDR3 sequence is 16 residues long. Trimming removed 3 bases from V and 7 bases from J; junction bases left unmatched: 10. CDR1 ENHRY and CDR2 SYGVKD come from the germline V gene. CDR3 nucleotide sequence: TGTGCCATCAGTGAAACGCGCGGGAGGGCCGGGAATGAGCAGTTCTTC. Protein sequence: CAISETRGRAGNEQFF.

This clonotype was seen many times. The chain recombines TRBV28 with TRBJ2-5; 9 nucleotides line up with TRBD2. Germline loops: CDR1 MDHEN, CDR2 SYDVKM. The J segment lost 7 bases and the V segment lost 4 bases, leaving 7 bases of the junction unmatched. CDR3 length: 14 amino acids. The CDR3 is CASSSLAGDRTQYF. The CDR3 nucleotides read TGTGCCAGCAGTTCCTTAGCGGGAGATCGGACCCAGTACTTC.

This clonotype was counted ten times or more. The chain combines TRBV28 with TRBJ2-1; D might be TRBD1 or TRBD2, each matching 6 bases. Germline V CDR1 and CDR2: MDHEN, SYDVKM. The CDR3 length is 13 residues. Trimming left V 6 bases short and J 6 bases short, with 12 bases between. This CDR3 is CASSVGGGNEQFF. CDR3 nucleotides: TGTGCCAGCAGCGTGGGGGGCGGCAATGAGCAGTTCTTC.

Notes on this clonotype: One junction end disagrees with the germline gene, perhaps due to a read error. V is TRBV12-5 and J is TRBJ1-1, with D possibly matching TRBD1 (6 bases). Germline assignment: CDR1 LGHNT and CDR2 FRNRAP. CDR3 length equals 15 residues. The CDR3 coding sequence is TGTGCTAGTAGTTTGGTACTGGGGGGCAACACTGAAGCTTTCTTT. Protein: CASSLVLGGNTEAFF.

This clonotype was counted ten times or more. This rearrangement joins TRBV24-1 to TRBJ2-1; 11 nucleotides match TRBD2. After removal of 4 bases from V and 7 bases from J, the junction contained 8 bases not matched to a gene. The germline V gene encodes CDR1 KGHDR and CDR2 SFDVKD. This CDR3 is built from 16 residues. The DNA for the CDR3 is TGTGCCACCAGTGACCTTAGCGGGAGGGAGCAAAATGAGCAGTTCTTC. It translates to CATSDLSGREQNEQFF.

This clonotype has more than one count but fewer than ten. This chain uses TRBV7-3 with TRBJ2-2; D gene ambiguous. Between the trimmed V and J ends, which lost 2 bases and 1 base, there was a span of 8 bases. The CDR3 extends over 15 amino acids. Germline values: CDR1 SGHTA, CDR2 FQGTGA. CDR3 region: CASSLRAVNTGELFF. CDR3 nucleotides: TGTGCCAGCAGCTTACGGGCAGTGAACACCGGGGAGCTGTTTTTT.

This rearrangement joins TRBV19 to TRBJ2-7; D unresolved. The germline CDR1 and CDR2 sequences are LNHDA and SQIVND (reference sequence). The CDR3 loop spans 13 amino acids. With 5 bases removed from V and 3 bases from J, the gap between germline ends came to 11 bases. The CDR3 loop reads CASSFGPFYEQYF. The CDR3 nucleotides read TGTGCCAGTAGTTTTGGACCTTTCTACGAGCAGTACTTC.